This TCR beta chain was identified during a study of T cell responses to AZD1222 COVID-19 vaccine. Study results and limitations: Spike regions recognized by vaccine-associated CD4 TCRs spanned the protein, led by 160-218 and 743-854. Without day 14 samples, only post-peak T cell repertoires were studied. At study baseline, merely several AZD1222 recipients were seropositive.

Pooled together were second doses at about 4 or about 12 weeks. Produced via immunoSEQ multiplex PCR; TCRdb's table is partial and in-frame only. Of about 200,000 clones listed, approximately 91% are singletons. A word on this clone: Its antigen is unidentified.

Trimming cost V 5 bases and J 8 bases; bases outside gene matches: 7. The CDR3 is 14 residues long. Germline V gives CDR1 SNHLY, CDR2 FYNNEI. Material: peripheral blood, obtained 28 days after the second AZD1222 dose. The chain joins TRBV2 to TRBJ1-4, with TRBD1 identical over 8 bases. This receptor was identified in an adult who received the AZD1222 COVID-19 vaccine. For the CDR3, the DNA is TGTGCCAGCAGTAGACAGGGGATTAGCGAAAAACTGTTTTTT. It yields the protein CASSRQGISEKLFF.